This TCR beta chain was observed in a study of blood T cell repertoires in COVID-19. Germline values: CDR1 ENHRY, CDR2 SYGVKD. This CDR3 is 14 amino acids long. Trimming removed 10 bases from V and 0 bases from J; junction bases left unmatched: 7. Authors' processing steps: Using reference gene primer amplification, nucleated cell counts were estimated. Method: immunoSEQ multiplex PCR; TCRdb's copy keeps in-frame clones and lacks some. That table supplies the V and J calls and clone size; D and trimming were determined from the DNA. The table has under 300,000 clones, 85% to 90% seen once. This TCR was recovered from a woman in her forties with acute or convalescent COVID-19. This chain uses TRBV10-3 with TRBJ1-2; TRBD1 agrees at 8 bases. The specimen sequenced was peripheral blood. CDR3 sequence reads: CATSDREANYGYTF. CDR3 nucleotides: TGTGCCACTTCGGACAGGGAGGCTAACTATGGCTACACCTTC.